This TCR beta chain was identified in a study of shared clonotypes between healthy human individuals. This clone was observed once. Assay: immunoSEQ multiplex PCR; the TCRdb copy retains only in-frame clones and omits some. Here the sample spans roughly 1,100,000 clones, approximately 72% being singletons. The junction had 2 bases not matched to a gene; V was cut back by 3 bases and J by 4 bases. CDR1 and CDR2 (germline): KGHSH, LQKENI. CDR3 size: 15 residues. V is TRBV18 and J is TRBJ2-1; 11 nucleotides line up with TRBD2. The source is a young man in good health. Input material: memory CD4+ T cells sorted from blood. As to subset: CD45RA-negative fraction. The CDR3 loop reads CASSPLAGGYNEQFF. Here the CDR3 DNA reads TGTGCCAGCTCACCCTTAGCGGGAGGGTACAATGAGCAGTTCTTC.